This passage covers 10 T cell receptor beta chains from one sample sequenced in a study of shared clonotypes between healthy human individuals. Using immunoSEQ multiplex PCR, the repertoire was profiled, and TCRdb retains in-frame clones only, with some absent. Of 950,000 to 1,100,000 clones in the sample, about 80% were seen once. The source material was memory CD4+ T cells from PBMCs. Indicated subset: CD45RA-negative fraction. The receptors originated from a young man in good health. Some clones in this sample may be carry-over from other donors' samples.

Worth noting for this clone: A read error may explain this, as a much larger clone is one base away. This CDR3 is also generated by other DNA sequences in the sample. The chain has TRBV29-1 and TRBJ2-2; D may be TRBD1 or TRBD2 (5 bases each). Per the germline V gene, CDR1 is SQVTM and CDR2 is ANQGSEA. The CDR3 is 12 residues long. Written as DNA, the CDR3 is TGCAGCGTTCAAATGGGCCTCAGGGAGCTATTTTTT. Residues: CSVQMGLRELFF.

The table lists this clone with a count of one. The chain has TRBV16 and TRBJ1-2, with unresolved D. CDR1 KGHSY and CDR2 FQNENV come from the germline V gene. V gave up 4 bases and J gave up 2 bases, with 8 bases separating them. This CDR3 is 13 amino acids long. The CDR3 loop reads CASSLFANYGYTF. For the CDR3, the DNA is TGTGCCAGCAGCCTCTTCGCCAACTATGGCTACACCTTC.

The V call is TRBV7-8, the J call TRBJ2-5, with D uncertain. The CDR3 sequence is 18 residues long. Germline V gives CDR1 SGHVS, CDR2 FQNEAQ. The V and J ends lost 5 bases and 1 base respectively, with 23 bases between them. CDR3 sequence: CASSPPHRLRLLQETQYF. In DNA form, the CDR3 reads TGTGCCAGCAGCCCCCCCCACCGACTCAGACTCCTCCAAGAGACCCAGTACTTC.

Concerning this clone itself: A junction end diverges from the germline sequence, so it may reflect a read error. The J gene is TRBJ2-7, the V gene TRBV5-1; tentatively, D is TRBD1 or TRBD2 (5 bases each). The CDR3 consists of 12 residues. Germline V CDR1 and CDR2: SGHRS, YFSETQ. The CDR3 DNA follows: TGCGCCAGCAGCTTGTCCTTATGGGACGTGGACTTC. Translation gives CASSLSLWDVDF.

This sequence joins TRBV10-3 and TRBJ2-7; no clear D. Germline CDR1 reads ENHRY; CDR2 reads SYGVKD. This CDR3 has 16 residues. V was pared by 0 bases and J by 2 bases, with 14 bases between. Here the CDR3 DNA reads TGTGCCATCAGTGAGTCGGGTAGGGCCTCGACCTACGAGCAGTACTTC. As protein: CAISESGRASTYEQYF.

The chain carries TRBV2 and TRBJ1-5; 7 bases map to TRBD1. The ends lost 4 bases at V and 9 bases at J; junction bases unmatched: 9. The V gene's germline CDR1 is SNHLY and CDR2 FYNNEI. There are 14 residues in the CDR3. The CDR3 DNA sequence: TGTGCCAGCAGTGGAGAGACAGGGCTGCCGCCCCAGCATTTT. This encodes CASSGETGLPPQHF. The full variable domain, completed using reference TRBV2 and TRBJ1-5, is EPEVTQTPSHQVTQMGQEVILRCVPISNHLYFYWYRQILGQKVEFLVSFYNNEISEKSEIFDDQFSVERPDGSNFTLKIRSTKLEDSAMYFCASSGETGLPPQHFGDGTRLSIL.

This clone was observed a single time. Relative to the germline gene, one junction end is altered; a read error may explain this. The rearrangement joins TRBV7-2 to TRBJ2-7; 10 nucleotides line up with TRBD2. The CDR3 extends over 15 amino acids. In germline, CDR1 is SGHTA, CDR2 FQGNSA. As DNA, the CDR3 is TGTGCCAGCAGCTTATTAGCGGGAGGCTCCCACGAGCAGTACTTC. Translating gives CASSLLAGGSHEQYF.

CDR3 residues: CASSPARTGYGNTIYF. The CDR3 nucleotides are TGTGCCAGCAGCCCCGCAAGGACAGGGTACGGAAACACCATATATTTT. V is TRBV7-2 and J is TRBJ1-3; 8 positions match TRBD1. V gave up 5 bases and J gave up 4 bases; unmatched junction bases: 10. CDR1 is SGHTA, CDR2 FQGNSA, per germline. This CDR3 is built from 16 residues.

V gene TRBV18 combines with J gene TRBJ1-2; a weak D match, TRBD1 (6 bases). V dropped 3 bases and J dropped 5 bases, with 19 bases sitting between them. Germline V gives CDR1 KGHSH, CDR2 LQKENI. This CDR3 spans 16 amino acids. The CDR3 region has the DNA TGTGCCAGCTCACCCTATGGAGGGGGAAGAATTTATGGCTACACCTTC. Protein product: CASSPYGGGRIYGYTF.

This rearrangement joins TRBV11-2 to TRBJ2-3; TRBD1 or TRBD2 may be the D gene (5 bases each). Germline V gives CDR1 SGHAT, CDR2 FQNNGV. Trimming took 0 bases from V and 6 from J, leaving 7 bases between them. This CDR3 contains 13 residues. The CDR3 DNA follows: TGTGCCAGCAGCTTAGAGGGGGTGGATACGCAGTATTTT. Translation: CASSLEGVDTQYF.